The 25 T cell receptor beta chains in this list originate from one sample, sequenced in a study of OX40 agonist ivuxolimab in advanced cancers. Library creation used the immunoSEQ multiplex PCR assay. In its TCRdb copy, this immuneACCESS table keeps in-frame sequences only and misses some clones. Where compared with another copy, unresolved V genes explain less than half of these, and the others have no known cause. The table for this sample lists 60,000 or so clones; 94% of them were counted only once. The ten largest clones take up approximately 19% of the sample. The sequencing here drew on CD4+ or CD8+ T cells sorted from blood, taken in a trial of the OX40 agonist ivuxolimab. These receptors came from an adult with an advanced solid tumor such as melanoma, head and neck, liver or kidney cancer.

The J gene is TRBJ2-5, the V gene TRBV11-2; 9 bases align to TRBD1. Germline CDR1 and CDR2: SGHAT and FQNNGV. The V gene end was trimmed by 2 bases and the J gene end by 5 bases; junction bases not matched to a gene: 3. This CDR3 is built from 14 residues. In DNA form, the CDR3 reads TGTGCCAGCAGCTTACTGACAGGGGGTGAGACCCAGTACTTC. Translation gives CASSLLTGGETQYF. The full variable domain, rest sourced from reference TRBV11-2 and TRBJ2-5, is EAGVAQSPRYKIIEKRQSVAFWCNPISGHATLYWYQQILGQGPKLLIQFQNNGVVDDSQLPKDRFSAERLKGVDSTLKIQPAKLEDSAVYLCASSLLTGGETQYFGPGTRLLVL.

The V call is TRBV19, the J call TRBJ2-5, with 9 bases lining up with TRBD1. The germline V gene encodes CDR1 LNHDA and CDR2 SQIVND (reference sequence). The CDR3 runs to 14 residues. Losses at the gene ends were 5 bases for V and 7 bases for J; bases not matched to a gene: 8. The CDR3 DNA sequence: TGTGCCAGTAGTGCGACACAGGGGGCTTCGACCCAGTACTTC. Amino acid sequence: CASSATQGASTQYF. Looking up the rest from reference TRBV19 and TRBJ2-5 gives the full variable domain: DGGITQSPKYLFRKEGQNVTLSCEQNLNHDAMYWYRQDPGQGLRLIYYSQIVNDFQKGDIAEGYSVSREKKESFPLTVTSAQKNPTAFYLCASSATQGASTQYFGPGTRLLVL.

This chain uses TRBV7-2 with TRBJ2-7; TRBD2 agrees at 9 bases. The CDR3 covers 15 residues. Germline trimming cut 3 bases from V and 3 bases from J; bases unmatched to any gene: 6. Germline CDR1 and CDR2: SGHTA and FQGNSA. The CDR3: CASSLLAGFDYEQYF. CDR3 sequence (DNA): TGTGCCAGCAGCTTGCTAGCGGGATTCGACTACGAGCAGTACTTC.

The gene calls are TRBV4-1 and TRBJ2-5; 10 nucleotides match TRBD1. The J call is uncertain, as TRBJ2-7 better fits the DNA end. CDR1 MGHRA and CDR2 YSYEKL come from the germline V gene. The CDR3 extends over 15 amino acids. CDR3 DNA sequence: TGCGCCAGCAGCCAACCGGGACAGGGGTCTTACGAGCAGTACTTC. Translated: CASSQPGQGSYEQYF.

The chain uses TRBV27 and TRBJ2-7; TRBD1 matches at 9 bases. The V and J ends lost 5 bases and 5 bases, in that order; junction bases with no gene match: 13. The CDR3 totals 16 residues. CDR1 is MNHEY, CDR2 SMNVEV, per germline (reference sequence). The chain's CDR3 is CASSPLRDRVGDEQYF. CDR3 nucleotide sequence: TGTGCCAGCAGTCCACTCCGGGACAGGGTGGGAGACGAGCAGTACTTC.

V and J are TRBV4-1 and TRBJ1-4, with 9 bases that match TRBD1. The V segment lost 1 base and the J segment 9 bases; nucleotides outside the gene matches: 9. Germline V gene lookup returns CDR1 MGHRA and CDR2 YSYEKL. CDR3 length: 16 amino acids. The CDR3 DNA sequence: TGCGCCAGCAGCCAAGCAACCGGGACAGGGTATAAAAAACTGTTTTTT. Translation gives CASSQATGTGYKKLFF.

The V gene is TRBV10-3, the J gene TRBJ1-2; TRBD1 might be the D (6 bases). The CDR3 runs 15 residues. CDR1 and CDR2 (germline): ENHRY, SYGVKD. The germline V and J ends were trimmed by 3 bases and 6 bases, with 17 bases remaining between them. The CDR3 DNA reads as TGTGCCATCAGTGATGCTGACAGGTTCTCCCATGGCTACACCTTC. This gives the protein CAISDADRFSHGYTF.

This chain connects TRBV25-1 to TRBJ2-2; 7 bases agree with TRBD2. CDR1 and CDR2 (germline): MGHDK, SYGVNS. This CDR3 region has 16 residues. With 3 bases clipped from V and 0 bases from J, the junction kept 4 bases outside the gene matches. The CDR3 sequence: CASSDPTSSNTGELFF. For the CDR3, the DNA is TGTGCCAGCAGTGACCCGACTAGCTCGAACACCGGGGAGCTGTTTTTT.

The chain has TRBV5-1 and TRBJ1-1, with unresolved D. Germline loops: CDR1 SGHRS, CDR2 YFSETQ. The ends were cut back, 0 bases at V and 4 bases at J, with 10 bases in the middle. The CDR3 runs to 14 residues. The CDR3 DNA follows: TGCGCCAGCAGCTTGGGGATCTGGGGCACTGAAGCTTTCTTT. Its protein product is CASSLGIWGTEAFF.

This clone has a single count. The chain recombines TRBV5-1 with TRBJ2-7; 9 positions agree with TRBD2. V dropped 7 bases and J dropped 3; count of bases not matched to a gene: 8. Germline values: CDR1 SGHRS, CDR2 YFSETQ. This CDR3 contains 14 residues. The CDR3 nucleotides read TGCGCCAGCGCTCCCTATAGCGGGAGCTACGAGCAGTACTTC. It yields the protein CASAPYSGSYEQYF.

V and J are TRBV18 and TRBJ2-3; 7 bases fit TRBD2. V lost 0 bases, J lost 3 bases, and 18 bases stayed unmatched. The CDR3 spans 20 residues. Looked up from germline, CDR1 is KGHSH and CDR2 is LQKENI. This CDR3 is CASSPPRVGGSLSSTDTQYF. CDR3 nucleotides: TGTGCCAGCTCACCACCGAGAGTGGGGGGGAGTTTGAGTTCGACAGATACGCAGTATTTT.

The genes are TRBV19 and TRBJ2-7, with D possibly matching TRBD2 (5 bases). The ends were cut back, 2 bases at V and 2 bases at J, with 13 bases in the middle. This CDR3 spans 15 amino acids. Germline loops: CDR1 LNHDA, CDR2 SQIVND (reference sequence). This CDR3 reads CASSISDSGPYEQYF. Written as DNA, the CDR3 is TGTGCCAGTAGTATATCGGACTCTGGACCCTACGAGCAGTACTTC. The complete variable domain, with remaining parts taken from reference TRBV19 and TRBJ2-7, reads DGGITQSPKYLFRKEGQNVTLSCEQNLNHDAMYWYRQDPGQGLRLIYYSQIVNDFQKGDIAEGYSVSREKKESFPLTVTSAQKNPTAFYLCASSISDSGPYEQYFGPGTRLTVT.

This clone was observed once. This chain joins TRBV5-8 and TRBJ2-7, with TRBD2 identical over 10 bases. J lost 5 bases, V lost 4 bases, and 21 bases had no gene match. Germline CDR1 is SGHTS and CDR2 is YDEGEE. This CDR3 region has 19 residues. CDR3: CASSGQTGHSGRALDEQYF. CDR3 in DNA: TGTGCCAGCAGCGGCCAGACAGGGCACAGCGGGAGGGCCTTGGACGAGCAGTACTTC.

This clone appeared a few times. This rearrangement joins TRBV12-5 to TRBJ2-2; D gene unclear. Per germline, CDR1 LGHNT and CDR2 FRNRAP. This CDR3 region has 15 residues. The V gene lost 0 bases and the J gene lost 1 base, with 6 bases spanning the gap. The CDR3 nucleotides read TGTGCTAGTGGTTTGGTTATTAAGAACACCGGGGAGCTGTTTTTT. It translates to CASGLVIKNTGELFF.

This clone has just a few counts. The chain joins TRBV9 to TRBJ1-2, with D perhaps matching TRBD1 (5 bases). V lost 4 bases, J lost 2 bases, and 15 bases lay in between. The CDR3 extends over 15 amino acids. Germline V CDR1 and CDR2: SGDLS, YYNGEE. For the CDR3, the DNA is TGTGCCAGCAGCCGAGGGACGGCCGGGAACTATGGCTACACCTTC. It is translated as CASSRGTAGNYGYTF.

The chain uses TRBV4-3 and TRBJ2-1; 13 bases agree with TRBD2. This CDR3 has 18 amino acids. Germline V CDR1 and CDR2: LGHNA, YSLEER. The V gene end was trimmed by 2 bases and the J gene end by 4 bases; junction bases not matched to a gene: 8. CDR3 bases: TGCGCCAGCAGCCAATCCGGGACTAGCGGGATTATTTACAATGAGCAGTTCTTC. This sequence encodes CASSQSGTSGIIYNEQFF.

The genes are TRBV28 and TRBJ2-7; TRBD2 agrees at 12 bases. The V gene's germline CDR1 is MDHEN and CDR2 SYDVKM. Unmatched junction bases numbered 6, after V lost 5 bases and J lost 10 bases. This CDR3 contains 13 residues. The CDR3 sequence: CASSPGLAGFQYF. The CDR3 region has the DNA TGTGCCAGCAGTCCCGGACTAGCGGGATTTCAGTACTTC.

The J gene is TRBJ1-2, the V gene TRBV14; D not resolved. The CDR3 has 17 residues. The V gene's germline CDR1 is SGHDN and CDR2 FVKESK. V dropped 4 bases and J dropped 5 bases, with 23 bases sitting between them. CDR3 DNA sequence: TGTGCCAGCAGCCCCGGGGTCCCTACCTATGATAATTATGGCTACACCTTC. It codes for CASSPGVPTYDNYGYTF.

J is TRBJ1-2 and V is TRBV7-2; D might be TRBD1 (5 bases). Trimming cost V 1 base and J 8 bases, with 17 bases left between them. Germline CDR1 reads SGHTA; CDR2 reads FQGNSA. CDR3 length: 15 residues. The CDR3 region has the DNA TGTGCCAGCAGCTTAGATAGTGCGGCGAGGGACGGCTACACCTTC. The encoded protein is CASSLDSAARDGYTF.

Comment on this clone: Other nucleotide sequences in the sample specify the same CDR3. The gene calls are TRBV9 and TRBJ1-2; weak D call: TRBD1 (6 bases). The germline gives CDR1 SGDLS, CDR2 YYNGEE. The CDR3 consists of 14 residues. V lost 0 bases and J 4 bases, leaving 10 bases between the germline ends. The CDR3 spells CASSVGRGGYGYTF. The CDR3 region has the DNA TGTGCCAGCAGCGTAGGCAGGGGTGGCTATGGCTACACCTTC. The complete variable domain, with remaining parts taken from reference TRBV9 and TRBJ1-2, reads DSGVTQTPKHLITATGQRVTLRCSPRSGDLSVYWYQQSLDQGLQFLIQYYNGEERAKGNILERFSAQQFPDLHSELNLSSLELGDSALYFCASSVGRGGYGYTFGSGTRLTVV.

The chain couples TRBV13 to TRBJ2-1; 12 bases are a match to TRBD2. The CDR3 length is 18 residues. In germline, CDR1 is PRHDT, CDR2 FYEKMQ (reference sequence). The J segment lost 9 bases and the V segment lost 1 base, leaving 13 bases of the junction unmatched. The CDR3 DNA is TGTGCCAGCAGCTTAGTTAGGACTAGCGGGACCGACTGGGGTGAGCAGTTCTTC. Translation gives CASSLVRTSGTDWGEQFF.

The chain combines TRBV27 with TRBJ1-2; no definite D call. Trimming cost V 8 bases and J 4 bases, with 11 bases left between them. CDR1 and CDR2 from the germline V gene are MNHEY and SMNVEV (reference sequence). The CDR3 sequence is 12 residues long. Here the CDR3 reads CASLSRSYGYTF. In nucleotides, the CDR3 is TGTGCCAGCCTCTCCAGAAGCTATGGCTACACCTTC.

The V and J genes are TRBV9 and TRBJ2-1; D remains ambiguous. The CDR3 sequence is 16 residues long. Looked up from germline, CDR1 is SGDLS and CDR2 is YYNGEE. V lost 4 bases to trimming and J lost 3 bases, with 17 bases between them. CDR3 residues: CASSSFNLRFYNEQFF. DNA of the CDR3: TGTGCCAGCAGCTCCTTCAATCTGCGATTCTACAATGAGCAGTTCTTC.

The chain links TRBV27 to TRBJ2-7; D remains unclear. Germline values: CDR1 MNHEY, CDR2 SMNVEV (reference sequence). V was shortened by 6 bases and J by 2 bases, with 14 bases between the two germline ends. The CDR3 covers 14 residues. CDR3 residues: CASSPGLGTYEQYF. DNA of the CDR3: TGTGCCAGCAGCCCCGGGCTGGGTACCTACGAGCAGTACTTC.

V usage is TRBV7-9 and J usage is TRBJ1-1; D unclear. V was cut by 5 bases and J by 1 base, with 8 bases left in between. The germline V gene has CDR1 SEHNR and CDR2 FQNEAQ (reference sequence). This CDR3 comprises 13 residues. The DNA for the CDR3 is TGTGCCAGCAGCCCATGGCCGAACACTGAAGCTTTCTTT. Translation gives CASSPWPNTEAFF.